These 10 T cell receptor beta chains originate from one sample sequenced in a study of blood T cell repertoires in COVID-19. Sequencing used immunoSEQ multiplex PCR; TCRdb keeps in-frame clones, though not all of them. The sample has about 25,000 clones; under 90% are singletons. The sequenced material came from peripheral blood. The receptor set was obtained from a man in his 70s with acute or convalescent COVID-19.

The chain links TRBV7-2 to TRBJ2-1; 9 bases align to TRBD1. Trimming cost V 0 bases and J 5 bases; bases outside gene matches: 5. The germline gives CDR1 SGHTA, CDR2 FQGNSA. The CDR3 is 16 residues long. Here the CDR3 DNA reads TGTGCCAGCAGCTTAGCCGGGACAGGGTACCACAATGAGCAGTTCTTC. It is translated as CASSLAGTGYHNEQFF.

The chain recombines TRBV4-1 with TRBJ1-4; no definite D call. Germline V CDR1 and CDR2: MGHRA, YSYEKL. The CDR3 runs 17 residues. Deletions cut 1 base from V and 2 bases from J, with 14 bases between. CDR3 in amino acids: CASSQVRGSGTNEKLFF. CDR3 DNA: TGCGCCAGCAGCCAAGTTCGGGGTTCAGGCACTAATGAAAAACTGTTTTTT.

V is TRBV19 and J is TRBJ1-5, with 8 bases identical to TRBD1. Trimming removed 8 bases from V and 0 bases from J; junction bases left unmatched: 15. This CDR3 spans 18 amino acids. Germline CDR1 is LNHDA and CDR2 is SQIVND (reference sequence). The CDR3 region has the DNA TGTGCCAGTCCTAGGGACAGGTCCTTCTCGTATAGCAATCAGCCCCAGCATTTT. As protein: CASPRDRSFSYSNQPQHF. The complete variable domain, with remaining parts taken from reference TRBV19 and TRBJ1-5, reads DGGITQSPKYLFRKEGQNVTLSCEQNLNHDAMYWYRQDPGQGLRLIYYSQIVNDFQKGDIAEGYSVSREKKESFPLTVTSAQKNPTAFYLCASPRDRSFSYSNQPQHFGDGTRLSIL.

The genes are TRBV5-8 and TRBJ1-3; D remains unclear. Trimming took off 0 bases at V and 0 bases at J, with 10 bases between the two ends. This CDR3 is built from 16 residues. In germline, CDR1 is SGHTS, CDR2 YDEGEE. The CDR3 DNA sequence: TGTGCCAGCAGCTTGGGACTCGGAGTCTCTGGAAACACCATATATTTT. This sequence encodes CASSLGLGVSGNTIYF. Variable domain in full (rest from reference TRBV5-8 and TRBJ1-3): EAGVTQSPTHLIKTRGQQATLRCSPISGHTSVYWYQQALGLGLQFLLWYDEGEERNRGNFPPRFSGRQFPNYSSELNVNALELEDSALYLCASSLGLGVSGNTIYFGEGSWLTVV.

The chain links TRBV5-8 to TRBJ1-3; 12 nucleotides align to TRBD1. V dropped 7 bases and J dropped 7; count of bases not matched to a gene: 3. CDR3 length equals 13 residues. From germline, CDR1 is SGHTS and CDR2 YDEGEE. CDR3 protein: CASSGTGGNTIYF. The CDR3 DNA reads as TGTGCCAGCTCAGGGACAGGGGGCAACACCATATATTTT.

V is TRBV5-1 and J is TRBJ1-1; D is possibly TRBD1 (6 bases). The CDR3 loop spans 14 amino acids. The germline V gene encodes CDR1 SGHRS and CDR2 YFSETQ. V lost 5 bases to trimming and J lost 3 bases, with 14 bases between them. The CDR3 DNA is TGCGCCAGCAGAATTGGACAGAGGGACACTGAAGCTTTCTTT. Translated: CASRIGQRDTEAFF.

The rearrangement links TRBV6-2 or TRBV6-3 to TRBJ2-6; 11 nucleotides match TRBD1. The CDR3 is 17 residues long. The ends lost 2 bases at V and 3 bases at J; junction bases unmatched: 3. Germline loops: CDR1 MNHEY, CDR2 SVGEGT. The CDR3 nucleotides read TGTGCCAGCAGTTACAAGGACAGGGGGCTTGGGGCCAACGTCCTGACTTTC. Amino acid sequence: CASSYKDRGLGANVLTF.

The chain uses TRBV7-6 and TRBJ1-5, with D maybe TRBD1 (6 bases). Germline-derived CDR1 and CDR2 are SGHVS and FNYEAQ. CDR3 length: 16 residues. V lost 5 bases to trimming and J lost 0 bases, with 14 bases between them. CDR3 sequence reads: CASSATGNPSNQPQHF. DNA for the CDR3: TGTGCCAGCAGCGCGACAGGTAACCCTAGCAATCAGCCCCAGCATTTT.

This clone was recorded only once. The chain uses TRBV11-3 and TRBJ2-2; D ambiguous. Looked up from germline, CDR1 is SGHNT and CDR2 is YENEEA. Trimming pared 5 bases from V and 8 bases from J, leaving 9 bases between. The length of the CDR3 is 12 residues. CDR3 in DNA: TGTGCCAGCAGCCCCCTTGAGGGGGAGCTGTTTTTT. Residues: CASSPLEGELFF.

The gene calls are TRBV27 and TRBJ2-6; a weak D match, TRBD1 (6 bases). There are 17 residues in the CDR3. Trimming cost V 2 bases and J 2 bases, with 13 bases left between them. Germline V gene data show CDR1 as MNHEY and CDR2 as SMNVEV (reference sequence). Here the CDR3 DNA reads TGTGCCAGCAGTTTAGTGCAGGGGTCTACTGGGGCCAACGTCCTGACTTTC. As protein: CASSLVQGSTGANVLTF.